Listed here is a single T cell receptor beta chain. What it recognizes is unknown. This table comes from immunoSEQ multiplex PCR, and its TCRdb copy is limited to in-frame clones, with some not included. The table records about 130,000 clones, 93% of them present only once. This sample was taken from a study of T cell responses to AZD1222 COVID-19 vaccine. Study results and limitations: In all cases, repertoires were sampled only after the peak T cell response.

Germline loops: CDR1 SGHVS, CDR2 FNYEAQ. The CDR3 is made up of 16 amino acids. V gave up 2 bases and J gave up 4 bases, with 17 bases separating them. Specimen: peripheral blood, collected on day 0 of AZD1222 vaccination. The chain carries TRBV7-6 and TRBJ2-5; a possible D gene is TRBD1 (5 bases). This receptor was taken from an adult in good health. This CDR3 reads CASSLSRQRRRETQYF. CDR3 DNA: TGTGCCAGCAGCTTAAGTCGACAGCGAAGAAGAGAGACCCAGTACTTC.